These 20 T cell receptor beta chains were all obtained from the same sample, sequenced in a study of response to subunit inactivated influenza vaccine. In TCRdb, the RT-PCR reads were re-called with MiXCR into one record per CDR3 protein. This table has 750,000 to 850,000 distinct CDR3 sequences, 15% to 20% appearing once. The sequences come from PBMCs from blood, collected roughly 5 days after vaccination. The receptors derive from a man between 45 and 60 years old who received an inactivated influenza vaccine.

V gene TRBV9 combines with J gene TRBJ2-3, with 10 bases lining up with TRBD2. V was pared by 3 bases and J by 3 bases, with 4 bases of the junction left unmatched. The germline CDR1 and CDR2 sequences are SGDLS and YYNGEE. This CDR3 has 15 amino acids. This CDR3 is CASSGTSGTTDTQYF. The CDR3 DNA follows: TGTGCCAGCAGCGGGACTAGCGGAACTACAGATACGCAGTATTTT.

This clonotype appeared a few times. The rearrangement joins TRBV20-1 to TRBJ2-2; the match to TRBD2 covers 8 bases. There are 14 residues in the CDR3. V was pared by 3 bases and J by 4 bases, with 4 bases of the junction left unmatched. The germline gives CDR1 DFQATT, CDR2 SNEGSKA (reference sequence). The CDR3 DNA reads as TGCAGTGCTAGCGGGAGGGCCGGCACCGGGGAGCTGTTTTTT. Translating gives CSASGRAGTGELFF.

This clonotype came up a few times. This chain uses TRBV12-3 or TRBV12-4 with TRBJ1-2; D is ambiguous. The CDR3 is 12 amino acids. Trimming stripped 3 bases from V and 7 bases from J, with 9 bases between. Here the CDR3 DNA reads TGTGCCAGCAGTTTCCGGTCGCGTGGCTACACCTTC. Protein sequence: CASSFRSRGYTF.

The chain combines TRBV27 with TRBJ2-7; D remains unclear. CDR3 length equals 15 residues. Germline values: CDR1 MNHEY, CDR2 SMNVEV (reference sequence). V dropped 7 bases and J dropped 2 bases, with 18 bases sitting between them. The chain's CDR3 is CASKSNVGTPYEQYF. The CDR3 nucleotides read TGTGCCAGCAAGAGCAATGTTGGAACCCCCTACGAGCAGTACTTC.

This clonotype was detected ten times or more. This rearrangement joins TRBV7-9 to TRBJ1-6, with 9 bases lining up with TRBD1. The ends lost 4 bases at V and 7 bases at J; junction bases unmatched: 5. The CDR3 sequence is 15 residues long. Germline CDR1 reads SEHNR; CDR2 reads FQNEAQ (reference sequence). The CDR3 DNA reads TGTGCCAGCAGCTCACGCGGACAGGGGAATTCACCCCTCCACTTT. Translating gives CASSSRGQGNSPLHF.

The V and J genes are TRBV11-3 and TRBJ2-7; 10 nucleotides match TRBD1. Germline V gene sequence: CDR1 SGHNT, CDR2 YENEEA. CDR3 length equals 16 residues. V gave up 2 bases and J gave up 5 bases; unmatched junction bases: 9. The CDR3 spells CASSLYKGQGTHEQYF. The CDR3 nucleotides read TGTGCCAGCAGCTTATATAAGGGACAGGGGACACACGAGCAGTACTTC.

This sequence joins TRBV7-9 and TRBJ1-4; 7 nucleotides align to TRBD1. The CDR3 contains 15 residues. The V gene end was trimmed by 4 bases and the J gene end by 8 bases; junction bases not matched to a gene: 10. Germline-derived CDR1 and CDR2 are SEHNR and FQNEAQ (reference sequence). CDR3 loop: CASSSRTGGGEKLFF. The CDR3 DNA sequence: TGTGCCAGCAGCTCCAGGACAGGAGGCGGAGAAAAACTGTTTTTT. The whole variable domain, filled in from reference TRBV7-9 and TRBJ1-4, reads DTGVSQNPRHKITKRGQNVTFRCDPISEHNRLYWYRQTLGQGPEFLTYFQNEAQLEKSRLLSDRFSAERPKGSFSTLEIQRTEQGDSAMYLCASSSRTGGGEKLFFGSGTQLSVL.

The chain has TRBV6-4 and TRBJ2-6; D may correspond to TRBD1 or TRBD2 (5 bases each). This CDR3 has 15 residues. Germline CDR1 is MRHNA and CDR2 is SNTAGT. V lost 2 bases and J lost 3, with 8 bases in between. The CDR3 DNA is TGTGCCAGCAGTGACCAGGGAGTTGGGGCCAACGTCCTGACTTTC. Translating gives CASSDQGVGANVLTF.

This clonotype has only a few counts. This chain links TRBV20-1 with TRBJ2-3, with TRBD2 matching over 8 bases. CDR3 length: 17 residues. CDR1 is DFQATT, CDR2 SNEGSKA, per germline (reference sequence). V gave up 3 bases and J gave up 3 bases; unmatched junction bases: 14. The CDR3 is CSASQVTGGPGTDTQYF. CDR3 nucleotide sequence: TGCAGTGCTAGCCAAGTGACGGGAGGGCCTGGGACAGATACGCAGTATTTT.

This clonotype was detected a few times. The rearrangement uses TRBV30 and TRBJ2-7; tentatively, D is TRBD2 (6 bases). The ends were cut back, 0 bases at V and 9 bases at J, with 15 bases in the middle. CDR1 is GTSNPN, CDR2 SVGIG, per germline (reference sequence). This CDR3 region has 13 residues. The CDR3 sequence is CAWSVAGPRGQYF. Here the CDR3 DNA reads TGTGCCTGGAGTGTAGCAGGGCCGCGGGGGCAGTACTTC.

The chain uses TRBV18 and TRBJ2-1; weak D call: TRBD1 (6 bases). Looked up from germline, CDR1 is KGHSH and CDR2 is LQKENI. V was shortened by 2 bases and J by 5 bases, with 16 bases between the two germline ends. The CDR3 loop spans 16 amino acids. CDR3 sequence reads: CASSPTTGRSNNEQFF. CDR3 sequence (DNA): TGTGCCAGCTCACCAACGACAGGACGGTCTAACAATGAGCAGTTCTTC.

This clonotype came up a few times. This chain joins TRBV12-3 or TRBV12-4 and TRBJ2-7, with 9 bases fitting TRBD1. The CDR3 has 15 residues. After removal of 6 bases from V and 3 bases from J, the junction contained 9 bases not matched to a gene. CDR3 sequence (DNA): TGTGCCAGCAGACACGACAGGGGGAAACTCTACGAGCAGTACTTC. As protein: CASRHDRGKLYEQYF.

The CDR3 protein is CASSSASGSTDTQYF. CDR3 nucleotides: TGTGCCAGCAGCTCAGCTAGCGGTAGCACAGATACGCAGTATTTT. The V call is TRBV7-9, the J call TRBJ2-3; TRBD2 aligns across 7 bases. Germline CDR1 reads SEHNR; CDR2 reads FQNEAQ (reference sequence). J lost 0 bases, V lost 4 bases, and 4 bases had no gene match. The CDR3 is made up of 15 amino acids.

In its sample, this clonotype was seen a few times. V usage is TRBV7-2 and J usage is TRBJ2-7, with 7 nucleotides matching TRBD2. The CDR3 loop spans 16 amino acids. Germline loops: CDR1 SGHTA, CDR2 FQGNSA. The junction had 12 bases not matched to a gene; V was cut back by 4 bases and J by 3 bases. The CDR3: CASSSRKGGNYYEQYF. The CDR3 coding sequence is TGTGCCAGCAGCTCCCGAAAGGGAGGGAACTACTACGAGCAGTACTTC.

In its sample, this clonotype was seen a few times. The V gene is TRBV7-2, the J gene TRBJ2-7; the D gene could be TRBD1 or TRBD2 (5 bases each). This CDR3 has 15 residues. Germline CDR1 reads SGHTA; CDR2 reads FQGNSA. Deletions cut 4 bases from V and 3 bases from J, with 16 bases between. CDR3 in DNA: TGTGCCAGCAGCTGGGACGGAATAGGGCTCTACGAGCAGTACTTC. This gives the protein CASSWDGIGLYEQYF.

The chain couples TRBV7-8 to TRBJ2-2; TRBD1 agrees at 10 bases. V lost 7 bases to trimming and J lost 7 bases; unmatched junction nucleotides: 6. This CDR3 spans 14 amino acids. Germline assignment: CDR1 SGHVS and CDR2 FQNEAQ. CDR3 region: CASTRDRGGGELFF. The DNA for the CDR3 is TGTGCCAGCACCCGGGACAGGGGTGGCGGGGAGCTGTTTTTT.

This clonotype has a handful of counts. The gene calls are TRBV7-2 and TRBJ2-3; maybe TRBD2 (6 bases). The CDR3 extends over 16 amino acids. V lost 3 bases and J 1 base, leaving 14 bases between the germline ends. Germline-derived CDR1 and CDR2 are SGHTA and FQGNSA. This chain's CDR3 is CASSFMGGFGTDTQYF. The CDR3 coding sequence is TGTGCCAGCAGCTTCATGGGGGGATTTGGCACAGATACGCAGTATTTT.

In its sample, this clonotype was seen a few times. This CDR3 reads CASSLGNEDSGDEQFF. CDR3 coding DNA: TGTGCCAGCAGCTTAGGCAATGAGGACAGCGGCGATGAGCAGTTCTTC. The chain couples TRBV13 to TRBJ2-1, with D possibly being TRBD1 (6 bases). Germline V gene lookup returns CDR1 PRHDT and CDR2 FYEKMQ (reference sequence). CDR3 length: 16 amino acids. V lost 0 bases and J lost 8, with 17 bases in between.

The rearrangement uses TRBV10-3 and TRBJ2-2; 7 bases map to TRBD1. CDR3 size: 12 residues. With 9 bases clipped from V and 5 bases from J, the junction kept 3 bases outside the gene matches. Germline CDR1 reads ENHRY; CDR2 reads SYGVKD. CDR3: CAISQGTGELFF. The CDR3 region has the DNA TGTGCCATTTCACAGGGGACCGGGGAGCTGTTTTTT.

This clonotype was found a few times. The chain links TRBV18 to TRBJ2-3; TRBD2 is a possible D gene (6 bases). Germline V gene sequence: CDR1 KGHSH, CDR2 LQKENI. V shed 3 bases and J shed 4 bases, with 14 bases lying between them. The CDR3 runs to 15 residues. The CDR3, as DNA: TGTGCCAGCTCACCCGGCCGGGGGAGGTCAGATACGCAGTATTTT. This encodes CASSPGRGRSDTQYF.